Sequencing of this TCR beta chain was carried out in a study of cytomegalovirus exposure and HLA in healthy donors. Primers for the PCR totalled 60 Vbeta and 13 Jbeta. This table comes from immunoSEQ multiplex PCR, and its TCRdb copy is limited to in-frame clones, with some not included. Here the sample spans about 130,000 clones, around 80% being singletons. The CDR3 consists of 16 residues. V lost 3 bases, J lost 2 bases, and 15 bases lay in between. Germline assignment: CDR1 MNHNY and CDR2 SVGAGI (reference sequence). The chain couples TRBV6-6 to TRBJ2-3; TRBD1 is a possible D gene (6 bases). This receptor was identified in a man between 40 and 49 years old in good health and CMV-seropositive. Sequencing was performed on PBMCs. This chain's CDR3 is CASSYGAGADTDTQYF. DNA of the CDR3: TGTGCCAGCAGTTATGGGGCAGGGGCTGACACAGATACGCAGTATTTT.